These 29 T cell receptor beta chains were all obtained from the same sample, sequenced in a study of regulatory T cells in long-lasting Graves disease. Building the TCR beta libraries relied on iRepertoire HTBI primers, and CDR3 regions underwent Arm-PCR. TCRdb processed the multiplex PCR reads anew with MiXCR; each CDR3 protein has one entry. The sample consists of 200,000 to 250,000 distinct CDR3 sequences, around a fifth of them appearing once. The time point is: newly diagnosed GD, antithyroid drugs for less than 3 months. The TCR library was made from RNA that had been extracted from PBMCs in TRIzol. The same specimen was also included in a second study, on T cells in Graves' hyperthyroidism and ophthalmopathy.

Sequenced material: peripheral blood mononuclear cells (PBMCs), taken at new diagnosis, from a patient treated with antithyroid drugs. The receptors were sampled from a woman under 40 with Graves disease.

Many counts were recorded for this clonotype. The chain combines TRBV10-3 with TRBJ2-7; a weak D match, TRBD2 (5 bases). The CDR3 runs to 13 residues. Per germline, CDR1 ENHRY and CDR2 SYGVKD. V gave up 7 bases and J gave up 5 bases, with 15 bases separating them. This CDR3 is CAINERGGHEQYF. In DNA, the CDR3 is TGTGCCATCAACGAACGAGGAGGCCACGAGCAGTACTTC.

The table lists this clonotype with a few counts. A much larger clone lies a single base off, so this may be a read error. The J gene is TRBJ2-2, the V gene TRBV20-1; D possibly corresponds to TRBD2 (6 bases). The CDR3 is 16 amino acids. The germline V gene has CDR1 DFQATT and CDR2 SNEGSKA (reference sequence). DNA for the CDR3: TGCAGTGCTAAATTTCGGCAAACGAGGGGCACCGGGGAGGTGTTTTTT. This translates into CSAKFRQTRGTGEVFF.

A few counts support this clonotype. V gene TRBV12-3 or TRBV12-4 combines with J gene TRBJ2-7; 7 bases are a match to TRBD2. V shed 0 bases and J 6 bases; nucleotides not matched to a gene: 2. This CDR3 has 13 amino acids. DNA of the CDR3: TGTGCCAGCAGTTTAGCGGGGGGGGGCGAGCAGTACTTC. It encodes CASSLAGGGEQYF.

This clonotype was seen ten or more times. The chain joins TRBV20-1 to TRBJ1-1, with 7 bases aligning to TRBD1. Germline V gives CDR1 DFQATT, CDR2 SNEGSKA (reference sequence). The CDR3 spans 17 residues. Trimming cost V 2 bases and J 4 bases; bases outside gene matches: 16. The CDR3 protein is CSARHNNRGRRITEAFF. The CDR3 coding sequence is TGCAGTGCTAGACACAATAATAGGGGGCGCCGAATCACTGAAGCTTTCTTT.

This clonotype appeared many times. The chain is built from TRBV2 and TRBJ1-5; TRBD1 agrees at 7 bases. V lost 1 base to trimming and J lost 9 bases; unmatched junction nucleotides: 9. Germline assignment: CDR1 SNHLY and CDR2 FYNNEI. The CDR3 extends over 15 amino acids. CDR3 loop: CASSEGGGGVLPQHF. DNA for the CDR3: TGTGCCAGCAGTGAAGGAGGAGGGGGCGTTCTGCCCCAGCATTTT.

This clonotype was counted between two and nine times. The chain combines TRBV5-1 with TRBJ1-2; D gene uncertain. This CDR3 spans 15 amino acids. Between the trimmed V and J ends, which lost 4 bases and 3 bases, there was a span of 16 bases. In germline, CDR1 is SGHRS, CDR2 YFSETQ. The chain's CDR3 is CASSPRGQTDYGYTF. CDR3 sequence (DNA): TGCGCCAGCAGCCCGAGAGGCCAGACCGACTATGGCTACACCTTC.

This clonotype was found a few times. The genes are TRBV12-3 or TRBV12-4 and TRBJ2-3, with 10 bases aligning to TRBD1. The junction had 12 bases not matched to a gene; V was cut back by 3 bases and J by 3 bases. The CDR3 consists of 18 residues. The CDR3 loop reads CASSFGGTGVIRTDTQYF. The DNA of the CDR3 is TGTGCCAGCAGTTTCGGGGGGACAGGGGTAATAAGGACAGATACGCAGTATTTT.

This clonotype has ten or more counts. The chain links TRBV7-2 to TRBJ2-5; 8 positions match TRBD2. From germline, CDR1 is SGHTA and CDR2 FQGNSA. This CDR3 contains 17 residues. Trimming cost V 0 bases and J 4 bases; bases outside gene matches: 10. The CDR3 spells CASSLARVAGRGETQYF. Here the CDR3 DNA reads TGTGCCAGCAGCTTAGCGCGGGTAGCGGGGAGGGGAGAGACCCAGTACTTC.

This rearrangement joins TRBV5-4 to TRBJ1-1; 12 positions match TRBD1. CDR1 SGHNT and CDR2 YYREEE come from the germline V gene (reference sequence). This CDR3 is 17 amino acids long. V shed 6 bases and J 5 bases; nucleotides not matched to a gene: 14. The CDR3 is CASTPPGTGGVGTEAFF. CDR3 DNA: TGTGCCAGCACCCCACCCGGGACAGGGGGCGTAGGGACTGAAGCTTTCTTT.

This clonotype was seen at least ten times. The rearrangement joins TRBV29-1 to TRBJ1-4, with TRBD1 matching 10 bases. CDR3 size: 15 residues. Germline V gene data show CDR1 as SQVTM and CDR2 as ANQGSEA. Unmatched junction bases numbered 5, after V lost 4 bases and J lost 3 bases. The CDR3 DNA follows: TGCAGCGTTGGAGGACAGGGGGGGTCTAATGAAAAACTGTTTTTT. Amino acids: CSVGGQGGSNEKLFF.

This clonotype was counted at least ten times. This chain connects TRBV6-4 to TRBJ1-2, with D maybe TRBD1 (5 bases). The CDR3 is 15 amino acids. The germline V gene encodes CDR1 MRHNA and CDR2 SNTAGT. The germline V and J ends were trimmed by 2 bases and 7 bases, with 17 bases remaining between them. The CDR3, as DNA: TGTGCCAGCAGTGACATAGGGGAGGCTGTGCGTGGCTACACCTTC. Amino acids: CASSDIGEAVRGYTF.

The chain joins TRBV29-1 to TRBJ1-1; D possibly corresponds to TRBD1 (5 bases). This CDR3 comprises 14 residues. The germline V gene has CDR1 SQVTM and CDR2 ANQGSEA. Trimming shortened V by 6 bases and J by 1 base, and 15 bases separated the two germline ends. CDR3 in DNA: TGCAGCGTCTCGTGGGCAGGGACGAACACTGAAGCTTTCTTT. It yields the protein CSVSWAGTNTEAFF.

This clonotype was counted only a few times. The rearrangement links TRBV9 to TRBJ2-3, with D uncertain. Between the trimmed V and J ends, which lost 3 bases and 1 base, there was a span of 9 bases. CDR3 size: 14 residues. Germline CDR1 and CDR2: SGDLS and YYNGEE. The CDR3 reads CASSAEKGTDTQYF. Here the CDR3 DNA reads TGTGCCAGCAGCGCCGAGAAGGGCACAGATACGCAGTATTTT.

The chain couples TRBV7-9 to TRBJ2-1; 9 bases fit TRBD2. Germline V CDR1 and CDR2: SEHNR, FQNEAQ (reference sequence). V trimming: 4 bases; J trimming: 8 bases; junction bases outside the gene matches: 18. The CDR3 covers 18 residues. The CDR3: CASSSSQRLAEGGHEQFF. CDR3 DNA sequence: TGTGCCAGCAGCTCCTCCCAAAGACTAGCGGAGGGGGGACATGAGCAGTTCTTC.

Notes on this clonotype: Since a much larger clone is just one base distant, this may be a read error. The rearrangement links TRBV11-3 to TRBJ2-1, with TRBD2 matching 12 bases. Trimming cost V 3 bases and J 9 bases; bases outside gene matches: 9. Looked up from germline, CDR1 is SGHNT and CDR2 is YENEEA. This CDR3 region has 16 residues. In nucleotides, the CDR3 is TGTGCCAGCAGCTTGGAAGGGACTAGCGGGTTGAGTGAGCAGTTCTTC. Protein sequence: CASSLEGTSGLSEQFF.

This clonotype was found many times. This rearrangement joins TRBV20-1 to TRBJ2-2; 9 nucleotides agree with TRBD2. This CDR3 is built from 14 residues. J was trimmed by 7 bases and V by 1 base; bases with no gene match: 4. Germline CDR1 reads DFQATT; CDR2 reads SNEGSKA (reference sequence). The CDR3 protein is CSARALTSGGELFF. In DNA, the CDR3 is TGCAGTGCTAGAGCCCTGACTAGCGGCGGGGAGCTGTTTTTT.

Worth noting for this clonotype: This sequence is one base from a far larger clone and is likely a read error. This chain uses TRBV18 with TRBJ2-1; TRBD1 might be the D (6 bases). CDR1 and CDR2 from the germline V gene are KGHSH and LQKENI. This CDR3 region has 16 residues. DNA of the CDR3: TGTGCCAGCTCTCCCGCTAGGGGGACCTTCCAAGAGACCCAGAACTTC. Amino acid sequence: CASSPARGTFQETQNF. Looking up the rest from reference TRBV18 and TRBJ2-1 gives the full variable domain: NAGVMQNPRHLVRRRGQEARLRCSPMKGHSHVYWYRQLPEEGLKFMVYLQKENIIDESGMPKERFSAEFPKEGPSILRIQQVVRGDSAAYFCASSPARGTFQETQNFGPGTRLTVL.

This clonotype came up many times. A read error may produce the germline difference seen at one junction end. This sequence joins TRBV5-1 and TRBJ1-2; 7 bases align to TRBD1. Germline-derived CDR1 and CDR2 are SGHRS and YFSETQ. This CDR3 is 15 amino acids long. Written as DNA, the CDR3 is TGTGCCAGCAGCTTGGGAGACAGGGCATGGGCTGGCTACACCTTC. Amino acid sequence: CASSLGDRAWAGYTF.

The sample holds many counts of this clonotype. This sequence joins TRBV24-1 and TRBJ2-2, with a weak D call TRBD2 (5 bases). The CDR3 contains 13 residues. V lost 2 bases to trimming and J lost 7 bases, with 7 bases between them. The germline CDR1 and CDR2 sequences are KGHDR and SFDVKD. CDR3 region: CATSDSGVGELFF. DNA for the CDR3: TGTGCCACCAGTGATTCCGGGGTCGGGGAGCTGTTTTTT.

As concerns this clonotype: Since a far larger clone is one base different, this is likely a read error. The chain employs TRBV6-1 and TRBJ1-6, with D perhaps TRBD1 (5 bases). The CDR3 totals 15 residues. V was pared by 4 bases and J by 4 bases, with 11 bases between. Germline V lookup: CDR1 MNHNS, CDR2 SASEGT. The CDR3 DNA follows: TGTGCCAGCAGTGTCAGGCAGGGATATAATTCACCCCTCCACTTT. Its protein product is CASSVRQGYNSPLHF.

The chain is built from TRBV13 and TRBJ1-3; D might be TRBD1 (5 bases). This CDR3 has 16 amino acids. V dropped 2 bases and J dropped 2 bases, with 13 bases sitting between them. In germline, CDR1 is PRHDT, CDR2 FYEKMQ (reference sequence). CDR3 sequence: CASSLLWGETGNTIYF. In nucleotides, the CDR3 is TGTGCCAGCAGCTTATTGTGGGGCGAAACTGGAAACACCATATATTTT.

This clonotype has ten or more counts. This chain uses TRBV3-1 with TRBJ2-1; D is possibly TRBD1 (5 bases). V lost 0 bases and J 2 bases, leaving 11 bases between the germline ends. Germline CDR1 LGHDT, CDR2 YNNKEL (reference sequence). The CDR3 contains 16 residues. The CDR3 nucleotides read TGTGCCAGCAGCCAAGATTCAGGGTTTGCCTACAATGAGCAGTTCTTC. Its protein is CASSQDSGFAYNEQFF.

The table lists this clonotype with many counts. The chain uses TRBV6-1 and TRBJ2-2; 9 bases fit TRBD2. The CDR3 is made up of 16 amino acids. V dropped 4 bases and J dropped 2; count of bases not matched to a gene: 5. CDR1 is MNHNS, CDR2 SASEGT, per germline. CDR3 sequence (DNA): TGTGCCAGCAGTGGACTAGCGGAAACAAACACCGGGGAGCTGTTTTTT. It yields the protein CASSGLAETNTGELFF.

This clonotype was observed a handful of times. The chain is built from TRBV28 and TRBJ2-3; perhaps TRBD2 as D (6 bases). The CDR3 has 16 amino acids. The V end lost 5 bases, the J end lost 2 bases, and 17 bases lay between the germline ends. The germline V gene encodes CDR1 MDHEN and CDR2 SYDVKM. CDR3 loop: CASSPAWEDYTDTQYF. The CDR3 DNA is TGTGCCAGCAGTCCCGCGTGGGAGGACTACACAGATACGCAGTATTTT.

About this clonotype itself: A far larger clone is one nucleotide away, so this likely arose from a read error. This CDR3 is CASSPSGTGSSEQCF. DNA of the CDR3: TGTGCCAGCAGCCCCTCAGGGACAGGGTCGTCGGAGCAGTGCTTC. The V gene is TRBV2, the J gene TRBJ2-7; the match to TRBD1 covers 9 bases. This CDR3 contains 15 residues. The germline V gene encodes CDR1 SNHLY and CDR2 FYNNEI.

V and J are TRBV7-9 and TRBJ1-5, with unresolved D. V lost 1 base to trimming and J lost 0 bases, with 7 bases between them. CDR1 and CDR2 from the germline V gene are SEHNR and FQNEAQ (reference sequence). CDR3 length: 15 amino acids. CDR3 amino acids: CASSLGENSNQPQHF. CDR3 DNA: TGTGCCAGCAGCTTAGGTGAAAATAGCAATCAGCCCCAGCATTTT. Using reference TRBV7-9 and TRBJ1-5 for the parts outside the CDR3, the full variable domain is DTGVSQNPRHKITKRGQNVTFRCDPISEHNRLYWYRQTLGQGPEFLTYFQNEAQLEKSRLLSDRFSAERPKGSFSTLEIQRTEQGDSAMYLCASSLGENSNQPQHFGDGTRLSIL.

This clonotype was seen a single time. V is TRBV18 and J is TRBJ1-1, with TRBD1 as a possible D gene (5 bases). There are 16 residues in the CDR3. V shed 4 bases and J shed 0 bases, with 15 bases lying between them. Germline assignment: CDR1 KGHSH and CDR2 LQKENI. CDR3 sequence (DNA): TGTGCCAGCTCACGTAATGATCGGACACTGAACACTGAAGCTTTCTTT. Translated: CASSRNDRTLNTEAFF.

This clonotype was found many times. The gene calls are TRBV5-1 and TRBJ2-2; D gene uncertain. With 4 bases removed from V and 7 bases from J, the gap between germline ends came to 8 bases. CDR3 length equals 12 residues. The germline gives CDR1 SGHRS, CDR2 YFSETQ. CDR3 nucleotides: TGCGCCAGCAGCACCCAGGACGGGGAGCTGTTTTTT. This sequence encodes CASSTQDGELFF.

This clonotype has a count of ten or more. The chain recombines TRBV6-2 or TRBV6-3 with TRBJ1-2; the D is unclear. Germline lookup yields CDR1 MNHEY and CDR2 SVGEGT. Deletions cut 4 bases from V and 4 bases from J, with 10 bases between. The CDR3 loop spans 13 amino acids. The CDR3 spells CASSSEVSYGYTF. The CDR3 DNA is TGTGCCAGCAGTTCGGAAGTTAGCTATGGCTACACCTTC.